The clone carrying this T cell receptor beta chain was seen repeatedly, ten times or more. This record comes from a study of T cells after yellow fever vaccination. TCRdb passed the 5' RACE reads through MiXCR, listing each CDR3 protein once. Of about 350,000 distinct CDR3 sequences in the sample, over 4% were seen once. The CDR3 spans 16 residues. The V end lost 3 bases, the J end lost 1 base, and 15 bases lay between the germline ends. In germline, CDR1 is SGHDT, CDR2 YYEEEE. The sample was PBMCs, taken 5 days after the yellow fever booster vaccination. This chain connects TRBV5-6 to TRBJ2-3, with D maybe TRBD2 (6 bases). The receptor was isolated from a man between 18 and 35 years old who received the YFV17D yellow fever vaccine. CDR3 loop: CASSWVMGGGTDTQYF. DNA for the CDR3: TGTGCCAGCAGCTGGGTCATGGGCGGGGGCACAGATACGCAGTATTTT. The full variable domain, its missing parts supplied by reference TRBV5-6 and TRBJ2-3, is DAGVTQSPTHLIKTRGQQVTLRCSPKSGHDTVSWYQQALGQGPQFIFQYYEEEERQRGNFPDRFSGHQFPNYSSELNVNALLLGDSALYLCASSWVMGGGTDTQYFGPGTRLTVL.